The 14 T cell receptor beta chains given below trace back to one sample, sequenced in a study of T cells after yellow fever vaccination. TCRdb reprocessed the 5' RACE reads with MiXCR, giving one entry per CDR3 protein. The table records fewer than 350,000 distinct CDR3 sequences, 8.7% of them present only once. The sample was PBMCs, taken on the day of the first yellow fever vaccination. The receptor source for this set is a young man who received the YFV17D yellow fever vaccine.

The rearrangement joins TRBV23-1 to TRBJ2-3; D unresolved. TRBV23-1 is given ORF status, its function remaining uncertain. The CDR3 length is 16 residues. V was clipped by 9 bases and J by 1 base, with 20 bases between them. The CDR3 sequence: CASTSDGQDGTDTQYF. The CDR3 nucleotides read TGCGCCAGTACCTCCGACGGGCAGGACGGCACAGATACGCAGTATTTT.

This clonotype was recorded a few times. The chain recombines TRBV30 with TRBJ1-2, with 7 bases matching TRBD1. Germline assignment: CDR1 GTSNPN and CDR2 SVGIG (reference sequence). This CDR3 spans 14 amino acids. With V trimmed by 0 bases and J by 2 bases, 3 bases remained unmatched. For the CDR3, the DNA is TGTGCCTGGAGTGTAGGACAGGCGAACTATGGCTACACCTTC. This translates into CAWSVGQANYGYTF. Based on the CDR3 plus reference TRBV30 and TRBJ1-2, the full variable domain is SQTIHQWPATLVQPVGSPLSLECTVEGTSNPNLYWYRQAAGRGLQLLFYSVGIGQISSEVPQNLSASRPQDRQFILSSKKLLLSDSGFYLCAWSVGQANYGYTFGSGTRLTVV.

V is TRBV18 and J is TRBJ1-4, with 9 bases fitting TRBD1. CDR3 size: 20 residues. With 6 bases clipped from V and 0 bases from J, the junction kept 17 bases outside the gene matches. Germline lookup yields CDR1 KGHSH and CDR2 LQKENI. CDR3 nucleotides: TGTGCCAGCTCTCTTACCGGGACAGGGATTTATGTCTCAACTAATGAAAAACTGTTTTTT. This gives the protein CASSLTGTGIYVSTNEKLFF.

This clonotype was seen a few times. This chain uses TRBV5-5 with TRBJ2-2; D may be TRBD1 (6 bases). Germline CDR1 reads SGHKS; CDR2 reads YYEKEE (reference sequence). Trimming removed 2 bases at V and 4 bases at J, with 9 bases between. The CDR3 loop spans 14 amino acids. The CDR3 loop reads CASSFRQVTGELFF. The CDR3 nucleotides are TGTGCCAGCAGCTTTCGACAGGTCACCGGGGAGCTGTTTTTT.

This clonotype was detected ten times or more. The CDR3 here is CASSPSGASSSSYNSPLHF. In DNA form, the CDR3 reads TGCGCCAGCAGCCCCTCGGGAGCCTCCTCTTCTTCCTATAATTCACCCCTCCACTTT. The chain carries TRBV4-1 and TRBJ1-6; D is unresolved. Trimming shortened V by 4 bases and J by 1 base, and 20 bases separated the two germline ends. The CDR3 runs to 19 residues. The germline V gene has CDR1 MGHRA and CDR2 YSYEKL.

This clonotype was counted many times. This chain links TRBV11-2 with TRBJ1-1; D unclear. V was shortened by 5 bases and J by 0 bases, with 10 bases between the two germline ends. The CDR3 is 14 amino acids. Germline lookup yields CDR1 SGHAT and CDR2 FQNNGV. The CDR3 DNA reads as TGTGCCAGCAGCCTATTGAGTGTGAACACTGAAGCTTTCTTT. Translated: CASSLLSVNTEAFF.

This clonotype was seen many times. One end of the junction fails to match germline, which may point to a read error. This chain connects TRBV12-5 to TRBJ1-2; D is ambiguous. This CDR3 comprises 12 residues. Germline V lookup: CDR1 LGHNT, CDR2 FRNRAP. In DNA form, the CDR3 reads TGTGCTAGTGGTTTGCAGGCAGCCCCCATCGCCTTC. This gives the protein CASGLQAAPIAF.

In this sample, this clonotype turned up many times. The chain combines TRBV12-3 or TRBV12-4 with TRBJ1-1; D remains unclear. The CDR3 sequence is 14 residues long. Trimming removed 6 bases from V and 1 base from J, with 12 bases in between. This chain's CDR3 is CASRVSGSNTEAFF. The CDR3 DNA is TGTGCCAGCAGGGTGTCGGGATCGAACACTGAAGCTTTCTTT.

This clonotype was counted at least ten times. This chain uses TRBV7-9 with TRBJ1-5; D gene ambiguous. V lost 5 bases and J lost 5, with 7 bases in between. Germline CDR1 reads SEHNR; CDR2 reads FQNEAQ (reference sequence). The CDR3 extends over 12 amino acids. This chain's CDR3 is CASSPPDQPQHF. DNA for the CDR3: TGTGCCAGCAGCCCCCCAGATCAGCCCCAGCATTTT.

The chain couples TRBV4-1 to TRBJ1-2, with 7 bases identical to TRBD1. The CDR3 runs 15 residues. Germline CDR1 MGHRA, CDR2 YSYEKL. J lost 13 bases, V lost 1 base, and 15 bases had no gene match. The DNA for the CDR3 is TGCGCCAGCAGCCAAGGACAGGGAAGTTTTATCGGAGCCACCTTC. This translates into CASSQGQGSFIGATF.

This clonotype was observed at least ten times. CDR3 DNA sequence: TGCGCCAGCAGCCAAGAGAGCAGGGGATCCCATGAGCAGTTCTTC. It yields the protein CASSQESRGSHEQFF. The V call is TRBV4-3, the J call TRBJ2-1, with D tentatively TRBD1 (6 bases). The V end was cut by 0 bases, the J end by 8 bases, with 14 bases between. The CDR3 runs 15 residues. Germline CDR1 and CDR2: LGHNA and YSLEER.

This clonotype was detected only a few times. The rearrangement joins TRBV20-1 to TRBJ1-1, with D uncertain. This CDR3 spans 14 amino acids. Between the trimmed V and J ends, which lost 0 bases and 2 bases, there was a span of 10 bases. Germline CDR1 is DFQATT and CDR2 is SNEGSKA (reference sequence). The CDR3 region has the DNA TGCAGTGCTAGAGATCCGGTGAGAAACACTGAAGCTTTCTTT. Translation gives CSARDPVRNTEAFF.

The chain combines TRBV7-2 with TRBJ1-2; perhaps TRBD1 as D (6 bases). The CDR3 contains 15 residues. Trimming removed 4 bases at V and 6 bases at J, with 18 bases between. Per the germline V gene, CDR1 is SGHTA and CDR2 is FQGNSA. The CDR3 DNA follows: TGTGCCAGCAGCTCATACAGGGTACAAGGCGATGGCTACACCTTC. The encoded protein is CASSSYRVQGDGYTF.

This clonotype came up many times. The chain has TRBV5-6 and TRBJ1-1; unclear D gene. Trimming took 2 bases from V and 0 from J, leaving 17 bases between them. The CDR3 contains 17 residues. Germline V gene data show CDR1 as SGHDT and CDR2 as YYEEEE. The CDR3 DNA reads TGTGCCAGCAGCTTCTCCCATGATGGGCGGGTGAACACTGAAGCTTTCTTT. Translating gives CASSFSHDGRVNTEAFF. Complete variable domain (other parts from reference TRBV5-6 and TRBJ1-1): DAGVTQSPTHLIKTRGQQVTLRCSPKSGHDTVSWYQQALGQGPQFIFQYYEEEERQRGNFPDRFSGHQFPNYSSELNVNALLLGDSALYLCASSFSHDGRVNTEAFFGQGTRLTVV.